This TCR beta chain appears in the sequencing data of a study of T-cell memory formation after mild COVID-19. Study observations and caveats: Contracting CD4+ clones were located mainly in CM and EM, and CD8+ clones in EMRA. Day 15 to 85 contracting clones showed balanced CD4/CD8; later expanders leaned CD4+. Clones from the second wave (peaking day 37) had unconfirmed SARS-CoV-2 specificity.

Using constant-segment primers, 5'RACE produced TCR alpha and TCR beta cDNA libraries carrying sample barcodes and UMIs. MiXCR, applied by TCRdb to the 5' RACE reads, yields one record per CDR3 protein. The sample shows just over 60,000 distinct CDR3 sequences, approximately 9% of them seen only once. The CDR3 is made up of 18 amino acids. Germline V gives CDR1 SGHAT, CDR2 FQNNGV. V gave up 3 bases and J gave up 1 base, with 22 bases separating them. This clonotype was counted at least ten times. Its antigen is still unknown. This TCR was recovered from a young man who had mild COVID-19 (a few samples of this study predate the infection). Cell type and time point are not known. This chain links TRBV11-2 with TRBJ2-7; weak D call: TRBD2 (6 bases). The sample taken for sequencing was PBMCs or a T cell subset sorted from them (not recorded which). The CDR3 DNA reads TGTGCCAGCAGCTTTTCGGACGGCGGAGGGTTGTGGTCCTACGAGCAGTACGTC. Translated, it gives CASSFSDGGGLWSYEQYV.